This TCR beta chain was sequenced for a study of identical twins. Findings and limits, study-wide: Insertion counts were lower in abundant cord blood beta clonotypes, a trend that memory repertoires did not show. The study reached conclusions through statistical analysis that was cross-sectional, not following the same donors.

With template switching, a universal primer site was added, and the cDNA carried unique molecular identifiers. Using its own MiXCR run on the 5' RACE reads, TCRdb lists one record per CDR3 protein. The data show 1.5 million to 2 million distinct CDR3 sequences, with less than 35% seen just once and about 0.3% held by the top ten. In germline, CDR1 is MGHRA, CDR2 YSYEKL. Trimming took off 1 base at V and 2 bases at J, with 8 bases between the two ends. CDR3 length: 14 amino acids. The table lists this clonotype with a few counts. Its antigen remains unknown. The source material was cord blood. The origin of this receptor is a newborn girl in good health. The J gene is TRBJ1-2, the V gene TRBV4-1, with D tentatively TRBD1 (5 bases). CDR3 protein: CASSQVWTNYGYTF. The CDR3 DNA reads as TGCGCCAGCAGCCAAGTCTGGACAAACTATGGCTACACCTTC.